One sample yielded the 27 T cell receptor beta chains listed below, sequenced in a study of OX40 agonist ivuxolimab in advanced cancers. Data came from immunoSEQ multiplex PCR; TCRdb stores just in-frame clones and leaves some out. The sample holds 40,000 to 60,000 clones; roughly 90% are singletons and the top ten take 3.6%. The sequences come from CD4+ or CD8+ T cells sorted from blood, collected in a trial of the OX40 agonist ivuxolimab. The receptors derive from an adult with an advanced solid tumor such as melanoma, head and neck, liver or kidney cancer.

The chain couples TRBV5-5 to TRBJ1-2; 7 bases map to TRBD1. V gave up 4 bases and J gave up 4 bases; unmatched junction bases: 10. The CDR3 totals 15 residues. Germline V gene sequence: CDR1 SGHKS, CDR2 YYEKEE (reference sequence). The CDR3 DNA sequence: TGTGCCAGCAGCCGATCAGAAGGGACAGCCTATGGCTACACCTTC. It codes for CASSRSEGTAYGYTF.

The chain recombines TRBV4-1 with TRBJ2-3; 14 bases match TRBD2. Per the germline V gene, CDR1 is MGHRA and CDR2 is YSYEKL. The CDR3 contains 18 residues. V was pared by 4 bases and J by 4 bases, with 10 bases of the junction left unmatched. CDR3 nucleotide sequence: TGCGCCAGCAGCCTTCCTGAGGGACTAGCGGGAGAATCAGATACGCAGTATTTT. It specifies CASSLPEGLAGESDTQYF.

The V and J genes are TRBV5-1 and TRBJ1-1, with unresolved D. CDR1 and CDR2 (germline): SGHRS, YFSETQ. The CDR3 has 16 residues. The V gene lost 0 bases and the J gene lost 4 bases, with 16 bases spanning the gap. The CDR3 nucleotides read TGCGCCAGCAGCTTGGAAGGGCCCGGGGAGTTCACTGAAGCTTTCTTT. Its protein is CASSLEGPGEFTEAFF.

The V call is TRBV10-2, the J call TRBJ2-7; D unclear. The CDR3 consists of 14 residues. Trimming removed 5 bases from V and 3 bases from J, with 14 bases in between. Per the germline V gene, CDR1 is WSHSY and CDR2 is SAAADI. The CDR3 DNA sequence: TGCGCCAGCAGTCCGGAAGCCATCAACTACGAGCAGTACTTC. The encoded protein is CASSPEAINYEQYF.

The gene calls are TRBV7-9 and TRBJ2-1; weak D call: TRBD2 (5 bases). The germline CDR1 and CDR2 sequences are SEHNR and FQNEAQ (reference sequence). V was trimmed by 8 bases and J by 6 bases, leaving 14 bases between them. The CDR3 has 13 amino acids. The CDR3 DNA follows: TGTGCCAGCCTAAGGGAGAACCGCAATGAGCAGTTCTTC. As protein: CASLRENRNEQFF.

The chain is built from TRBV10-1 and TRBJ2-7; tentatively, D is TRBD2 (6 bases). Germline V gives CDR1 WNHNN, CDR2 SYGVQD (reference sequence). CDR3 size: 14 residues. Trimming pared 6 bases from V and 4 bases from J, leaving 16 bases between. The DNA of the CDR3 is TGCGCCAGCAGCAACTCCCGGCGGGGTTACGAGCAGTACTTC. This codes for CASSNSRRGYEQYF.

The chain employs TRBV6-1 and TRBJ1-2, with D uncertain. This CDR3 region has 14 residues. V was cut by 0 bases and J by 7 bases, with 12 bases left in between. CDR1 MNHNS and CDR2 SASEGT come from the germline V gene. In DNA form, the CDR3 reads TGTGCCAGCAGTGAAGCCATAAGGGTCGGTGGCTACACCTTC. This sequence encodes CASSEAIRVGGYTF.

This chain uses TRBV21-1 with TRBJ2-7; the DNA was not compared with TRBD1, the D call given in the table. TRBV21-1 is a recognized pseudogene. This CDR3 spans 16 amino acids. The CDR3, as DNA: TGTGCCAGCAGCAGAACGAGGACAGGGGGCCCCTACGAGCAGTACTTC. Translation gives CASSRTRTGGPYEQYF.

This clone was seen only once. J is TRBJ2-7 and V is TRBV19; D perhaps matches TRBD1 (5 bases). V was shortened by 5 bases and J by 0 bases, with 11 bases between the two germline ends. This CDR3 comprises 14 residues. CDR1 and CDR2 (germline): LNHDA, SQIVND (reference sequence). The CDR3 nucleotides are TGTGCCAGTAGTGTGACAGATTACTCCTACGAGCAGTACTTC. It specifies CASSVTDYSYEQYF.

The rearrangement links TRBV10-2 to TRBJ2-7; D gene uncertain. V lost 0 bases to trimming and J lost 6 bases, with 3 bases between them. Germline V CDR1 and CDR2: WSHSY, SAAADI. The CDR3 consists of 11 residues. The CDR3 region is CASSESSEQYF. CDR3 nucleotide sequence: TGCGCCAGCAGTGAGTCGAGCGAGCAGTACTTC.

In DNA form, the CDR3 reads TGTGCCAGCAGCTACGGGGCCGGGTCCTATGGCTACACCTTC. Amino acid sequence: CASSYGAGSYGYTF. The rearrangement links TRBV28 to TRBJ1-2, with a possible D match to TRBD1 (5 bases). The CDR3 has 14 residues. Trimming stripped 6 bases from V and 4 bases from J, with 15 bases between. Per the germline V gene, CDR1 is MDHEN and CDR2 is SYDVKM.

The chain joins TRBV11-2 to TRBJ2-7, with 8 bases identical to TRBD2. The CDR3 spans 15 residues. V lost 5 bases to trimming and J lost 3 bases; unmatched junction nucleotides: 9. Per germline, CDR1 SGHAT and CDR2 FQNNGV. The CDR3 protein is CASSPTAGANYEQYF. The CDR3 DNA is TGTGCCAGCAGCCCGACAGCGGGGGCAAACTACGAGCAGTACTTC.

The chain couples TRBV15 to TRBJ2-2; TRBD1 matches at 7 bases. Germline trimming cut 1 base from V and 4 bases from J; bases unmatched to any gene: 3. The length of the CDR3 is 15 residues. Germline CDR1 and CDR2: LNHNV and YYDKDF (reference sequence). For the CDR3, the DNA is TGTGCCACCAGCAGAGCGAAGGGGGCCACCGGGGAGCTGTTTTTT. Amino acids: CATSRAKGATGELFF.

V usage is TRBV11-2 and J usage is TRBJ2-1; D is unresolved. Per germline, CDR1 SGHAT and CDR2 FQNNGV. The CDR3 covers 14 residues. V lost 0 bases, J lost 4 bases, and 7 bases lay in between. CDR3 loop: CASSLDQVYNEQFF. The CDR3 DNA reads as TGTGCCAGCAGCTTAGATCAAGTTTACAATGAGCAGTTCTTC.

The rearrangement uses TRBV5-4 and TRBJ1-1, with D perhaps TRBD1 (6 bases). The germline V and J ends were trimmed by 9 bases and 4 bases, with 13 bases remaining between them. This CDR3 has 12 residues. In germline, CDR1 is SGHNT, CDR2 YYREEE (reference sequence). CDR3 amino acids: CANGQPSTEAFF. The CDR3 DNA sequence: TGTGCCAACGGACAGCCCTCCACTGAAGCTTTCTTT.

The gene calls are TRBV25-1 and TRBJ2-1; TRBD2 matches at 11 bases. This CDR3 region has 16 residues. Trimming removed 8 bases from V and 3 bases from J; junction bases left unmatched: 9. CDR1 and CDR2 from the germline V gene are MGHDK and SYGVNS. CDR3 bases: TGTGCCAGCCAGAGCTCTAGCGGGAGGTTCTACAATGAGCAGTTCTTC. Translating it yields CASQSSSGRFYNEQFF.

This clone was counted only a few times. The chain combines TRBV28 with TRBJ2-2; tentatively, D is TRBD2 (6 bases). The germline V gene encodes CDR1 MDHEN and CDR2 SYDVKM. The V end was cut by 10 bases, the J end by 2 bases, with 17 bases between. This CDR3 contains 15 residues. CDR3 DNA: TGTGCCATCCCCGGTAGCGGAGCTAACACCGGGGAGCTGTTTTTT. Translating gives CAIPGSGANTGELFF.

The chain couples TRBV27 to TRBJ1-3; no reliable D call. Germline loops: CDR1 MNHEY, CDR2 SMNVEV (reference sequence). This CDR3 has 13 residues. V was shortened by 3 bases and J by 1 base, with 4 bases between the two germline ends. CDR3: CASSFTSGNTIYF. CDR3 DNA: TGTGCCAGCAGTTTTACGTCTGGAAACACCATATATTTT.

The chain couples TRBV19 to TRBJ1-2, with D tentatively TRBD1 (5 bases). Germline V gene lookup returns CDR1 LNHDA and CDR2 SQIVND (reference sequence). Trimming took off 9 bases at V and 12 bases at J, with 35 bases between the two ends. The CDR3 is 17 residues long. CDR3 sequence reads: CASQPTGLSIGLGINTF. CDR3 sequence (DNA): TGTGCCAGCCAACCAACAGGACTCTCGATAGGGCTAGGGATCAACACCTTC.

V and J are TRBV10-1 and TRBJ1-2; D unclear. Germline loops: CDR1 WNHNN, CDR2 SYGVQD (reference sequence). The V and J ends lost 4 bases and 5 bases respectively, with 11 bases between them. The CDR3 has 13 amino acids. In DNA form, the CDR3 reads TGCGCCAGCAGTGCAACCCTCGATTATGGCTACACCTTC. This encodes CASSATLDYGYTF.

CDR3 sequence (DNA): TGTGCCAGCAGCTTACAGGGTAGCGGCACTGAAGCTTTCTTT. It translates to CASSLQGSGTEAFF. The V gene is TRBV7-2, the J gene TRBJ1-1, with D perhaps matching TRBD1 (5 bases). V was shortened by 2 bases and J by 4 bases, with 11 bases between the two germline ends. CDR1 SGHTA and CDR2 FQGNSA come from the germline V gene. This CDR3 comprises 14 residues.

This clone has a single count. The chain recombines TRBV30 with TRBJ2-1; 8 bases are a match to TRBD1. CDR3 length: 12 residues. The germline V gene encodes CDR1 GTSNPN and CDR2 SVGIG (reference sequence). The V segment lost 0 bases and the J segment 15 bases; nucleotides outside the gene matches: 7. The CDR3 loop is CAWSVGRDRLFF. The CDR3 DNA reads as TGTGCCTGGAGTGTAGGCCGGGACAGGTTGTTCTTC. The full variable domain, completed using reference TRBV30 and TRBJ2-1, is SQTIHQWPATLVQPVGSPLSLECTVEGTSNPNLYWYRQAAGRGLQLLFYSVGIGQISSEVPQNLSASRPQDRQFILSSKKLLLSDSGFYLCAWSVGRDRLFFGPGTRLTVL.

The chain joins TRBV5-4 to TRBJ2-1, with TRBD2 matching 10 bases. This CDR3 is 15 amino acids long. V lost 3 bases and J lost 7; bases outside the gene matches: 7. CDR1 is SGHNT, CDR2 YYREEE, per germline (reference sequence). The CDR3 spells CASSSVAGGRNEQFF. The DNA of the CDR3 is TGTGCCAGCAGCTCCGTAGCGGGAGGAAGAAATGAGCAGTTCTTC.

The chain combines TRBV9 with TRBJ1-2; D is ambiguous. Germline lookup yields CDR1 SGDLS and CDR2 YYNGEE. With 0 bases removed from V and 7 bases from J, the gap between germline ends came to 10 bases. CDR3 length: 13 amino acids. Written as DNA, the CDR3 is TGTGCCAGCAGCGTAGATGATAGGTCTGGCTACACCTTC. Protein sequence: CASSVDDRSGYTF.

The rearrangement uses TRBV28 and TRBJ1-2, with 8 bases aligning to TRBD1. The germline gives CDR1 MDHEN, CDR2 SYDVKM. Losses at the gene ends were 5 bases for V and 4 bases for J; bases not matched to a gene: 6. The CDR3 extends over 14 amino acids. The CDR3 DNA is TGTGCCAGCAGTCCGACAGGGGACGGCTATGGCTACACCTTC. This translates into CASSPTGDGYGYTF.

The V call is TRBV4-1, the J call TRBJ2-1; the match to TRBD1 covers 11 bases. This CDR3 has 15 residues. J was trimmed by 7 bases and V by 2 bases; bases with no gene match: 4. The germline V gene encodes CDR1 MGHRA and CDR2 YSYEKL. The CDR3 nucleotides read TGCGCCAGCAGCCAACGGACAGGGGGCTGGAATGAGCAGTTCTTC. Residues: CASSQRTGGWNEQFF.

The chain employs TRBV5-4 and TRBJ2-1, with a possible D match to TRBD2 (6 bases). The CDR3 covers 15 residues. Germline values: CDR1 SGHNT, CDR2 YYREEE (reference sequence). V was pared by 4 bases and J by 5 bases, with 16 bases between. CDR3 loop: CASSPELGGHNEQFF. The CDR3 nucleotides are TGTGCCAGCAGCCCCGAATTGGGAGGTCACAATGAGCAGTTCTTC.